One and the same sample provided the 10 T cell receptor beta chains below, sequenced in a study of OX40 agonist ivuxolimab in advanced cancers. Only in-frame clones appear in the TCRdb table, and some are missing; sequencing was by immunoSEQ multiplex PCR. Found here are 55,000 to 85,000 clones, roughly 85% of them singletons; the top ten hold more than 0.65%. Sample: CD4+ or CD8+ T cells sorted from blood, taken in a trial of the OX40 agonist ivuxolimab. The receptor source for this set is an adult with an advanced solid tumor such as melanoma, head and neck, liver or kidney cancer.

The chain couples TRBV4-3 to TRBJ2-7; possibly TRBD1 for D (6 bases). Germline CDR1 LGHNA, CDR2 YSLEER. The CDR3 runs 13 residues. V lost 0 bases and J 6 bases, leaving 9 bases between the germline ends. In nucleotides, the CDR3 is TGCGCCAGCAGCCAAGATATACAGGGCGAGCAGTACTTC. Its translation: CASSQDIQGEQYF.

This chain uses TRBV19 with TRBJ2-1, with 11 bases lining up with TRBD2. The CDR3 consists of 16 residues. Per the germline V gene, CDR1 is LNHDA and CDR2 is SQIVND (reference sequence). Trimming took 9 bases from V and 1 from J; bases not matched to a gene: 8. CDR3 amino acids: CARNLSGRASYNEQFF. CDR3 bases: TGTGCCAGGAACCTTAGCGGGAGGGCGTCCTACAATGAGCAGTTCTTC.

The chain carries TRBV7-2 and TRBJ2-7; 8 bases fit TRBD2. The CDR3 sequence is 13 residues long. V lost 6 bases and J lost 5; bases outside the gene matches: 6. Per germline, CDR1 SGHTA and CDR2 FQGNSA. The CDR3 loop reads CASRAGVSNEQYF. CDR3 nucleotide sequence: TGTGCCAGCAGAGCGGGGGTTTCCAACGAGCAGTACTTC.

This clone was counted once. In DNA, the CDR3 is TGTGCCAGCAGTTTAGTCGGCAACCAAGAGACCCAGTACTTC. Protein product: CASSLVGNQETQYF. The chain employs TRBV28 and TRBJ2-5; no definite D call. The V gene's germline CDR1 is MDHEN and CDR2 SYDVKM. This CDR3 contains 14 residues. Deletions cut 2 bases from V and 0 bases from J, with 7 bases between. Based on the CDR3 plus reference TRBV28 and TRBJ2-5, the full variable domain is DVKVTQSSRYLVKRTGEKVFLECVQDMDHENMFWYRQDPGLGLRLIYFSYDVKMKEKGDIPEGYSVSREKKERFSLILESASTNQTSMYLCASSLVGNQETQYFGPGTRLLVL.

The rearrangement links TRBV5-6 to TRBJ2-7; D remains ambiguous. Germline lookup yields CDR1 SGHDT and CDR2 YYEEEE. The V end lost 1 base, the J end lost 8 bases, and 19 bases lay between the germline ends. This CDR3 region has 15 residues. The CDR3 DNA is TGTGCCAGCAGCTTGTGGGGAAATACCCGAGTTCAGCAGTACTTC. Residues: CASSLWGNTRVQQYF.

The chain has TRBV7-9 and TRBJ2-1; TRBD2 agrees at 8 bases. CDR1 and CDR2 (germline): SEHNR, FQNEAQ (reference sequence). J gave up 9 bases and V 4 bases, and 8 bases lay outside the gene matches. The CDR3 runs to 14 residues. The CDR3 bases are TGTGCCAGCAGCTCCGCGGGGGGATGGGGTGAGCAGTTCTTC. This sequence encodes CASSSAGGWGEQFF.

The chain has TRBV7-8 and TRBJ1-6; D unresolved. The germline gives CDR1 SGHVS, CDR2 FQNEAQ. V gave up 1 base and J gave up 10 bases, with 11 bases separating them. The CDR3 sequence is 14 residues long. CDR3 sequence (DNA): TGTGCCAGCAGCTTAGTTGAGGGCTACTCACCCCTCCACTTT. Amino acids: CASSLVEGYSPLHF.

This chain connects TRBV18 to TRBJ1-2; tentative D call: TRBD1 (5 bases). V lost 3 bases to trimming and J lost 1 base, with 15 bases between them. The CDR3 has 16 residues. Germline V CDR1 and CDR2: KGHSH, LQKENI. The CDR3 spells CASSPARGDVNYGYTF. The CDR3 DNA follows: TGTGCCAGCTCACCCGCCCGGGGGGACGTTAACTATGGCTACACCTTC.

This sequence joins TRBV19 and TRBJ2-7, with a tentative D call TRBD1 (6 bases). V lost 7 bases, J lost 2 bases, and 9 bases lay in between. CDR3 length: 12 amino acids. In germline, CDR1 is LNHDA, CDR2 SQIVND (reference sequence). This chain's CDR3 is CASTRDTYEQYF. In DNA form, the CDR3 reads TGTGCCAGTACTAGGGACACCTACGAGCAGTACTTC.

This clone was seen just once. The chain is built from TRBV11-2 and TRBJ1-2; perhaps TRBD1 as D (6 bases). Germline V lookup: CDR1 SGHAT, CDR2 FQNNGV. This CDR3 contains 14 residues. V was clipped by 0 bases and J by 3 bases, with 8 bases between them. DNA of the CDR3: TGTGCCAGCAGCTTAGACAGGGGAGACTATGGCTACACCTTC. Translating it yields CASSLDRGDYGYTF.